These 15 T cell receptor beta chains originate from one sample sequenced in a study of PD-L1 blockade in urothelial cancer. Clones were read by immunoSEQ multiplex PCR, and TCRdb kept only the in-frame ones, dropping some. The table includes roughly 24,000 clones, 65% to 90% detected once. The sample in question was PBMCs, obtained around atezolizumab (anti-PD-L1) treatment. The receptors come from a man in his 60s with urothelial cancer.

The V gene is TRBV5-4, the J gene TRBJ2-7, with 7 nucleotides matching TRBD1. V trimming: 4 bases; J trimming: 0 bases; junction bases outside the gene matches: 10. The CDR3 is 16 residues long. Germline assignment: CDR1 SGHNT and CDR2 YYREEE (reference sequence). CDR3 in amino acids: CASSPRRQGGSYEQYF. CDR3 nucleotide sequence: TGTGCCAGCAGCCCGAGAAGACAGGGCGGCTCCTACGAGCAGTACTTC.

The CDR3: CASSPPGWGGVLHTEAFF. CDR3 bases: TGTGCCAGCTCACCACCGGGTTGGGGGGGTGTTTTGCACACTGAAGCTTTCTTT. The genes are TRBV18 and TRBJ1-1; a weak D match, TRBD1 (5 bases). This CDR3 spans 18 amino acids. The germline CDR1 and CDR2 sequences are KGHSH and LQKENI. Deletions cut 0 bases from V and 3 bases from J, with 20 bases between. The complete variable domain, with remaining parts taken from reference TRBV18 and TRBJ1-1, reads NAGVMQNPRHLVRRRGQEARLRCSPMKGHSHVYWYRQLPEEGLKFMVYLQKENIIDESGMPKERFSAEFPKEGPSILRIQQVVRGDSAAYFCASSPPGWGGVLHTEAFFGQGTRLTVV.

This chain joins TRBV27 and TRBJ1-5, with D possibly TRBD1 on 6 matching bases. Trimming pared 6 bases from V and 0 bases from J, leaving 15 bases between. CDR3 length: 16 residues. From germline, CDR1 is MNHEY and CDR2 SMNVEV (reference sequence). The DNA for the CDR3 is TGTGCCAGCAGACCTCAGGGGTCGTATAGCAATCAGCCCCAGCATTTT. Its protein product is CASRPQGSYSNQPQHF.

The chain joins TRBV11-2 to TRBJ1-1, with 8 positions matching TRBD1. J lost 1 base, V lost 4 bases, and 17 bases had no gene match. Germline V gene lookup returns CDR1 SGHAT and CDR2 FQNNGV. This CDR3 has 19 amino acids. CDR3 region: CASSSTGVAGGWTNTEAFF. DNA for the CDR3: TGTGCCAGCAGCTCGACAGGGGTTGCCGGGGGGTGGACGAACACTGAAGCTTTCTTT.

In DNA, the CDR3 is TGCGCCAGCAGACCAGACAGGGCAGGGGAGCTGTTTTTT. Encoded protein: CASRPDRAGELFF. The chain employs TRBV10-1 and TRBJ2-2, with 7 bases identical to TRBD1. This CDR3 has 13 amino acids. Looked up from germline, CDR1 is WNHNN and CDR2 is SYGVQD (reference sequence). V trimming: 6 bases; J trimming: 8 bases; junction bases outside the gene matches: 6.

The rearrangement links TRBV7-6 to TRBJ1-3; 8 bases line up with TRBD1. J was trimmed by 2 bases and V by 7 bases; bases with no gene match: 1. CDR1 SGHVS and CDR2 FNYEAQ come from the germline V gene. This CDR3 contains 13 residues. CDR3 sequence reads: CASTRGPGNTIYF. Here the CDR3 DNA reads TGTGCCAGCACCAGGGGGCCTGGAAACACCATATATTTT.

J is TRBJ2-7 and V is TRBV19; 7 nucleotides match TRBD1. CDR3 size: 15 residues. Germline CDR1 is LNHDA and CDR2 is SQIVND (reference sequence). V shed 5 bases and J 3 bases; nucleotides not matched to a gene: 10. CDR3 DNA: TGTGCCAGTAGTGCCCTCCCGGGACAGAGCTACGAGCAGTACTTC. Protein sequence: CASSALPGQSYEQYF.

The rearrangement uses TRBV27 and TRBJ2-7; 8 positions match TRBD2. This CDR3 is built from 15 residues. CDR1 and CDR2 (germline): MNHEY, SMNVEV (reference sequence). J was trimmed by 7 bases and V by 5 bases; bases with no gene match: 13. This CDR3 reads CASSAGGAIAGEQYF. For the CDR3, the DNA is TGTGCCAGCAGTGCTGGGGGGGCAATAGCGGGGGAGCAGTACTTC.

The chain joins TRBV7-6 to TRBJ1-4; 10 nucleotides match TRBD1. Germline V gene data show CDR1 as SGHVS and CDR2 as FNYEAQ. Unmatched junction bases numbered 3, after V lost 5 bases and J lost 6 bases. This CDR3 comprises 14 residues. The CDR3 sequence is CASSLDRGHEKLFF. The CDR3 DNA sequence: TGTGCCAGCAGCCTAGACAGGGGGCATGAAAAACTGTTTTTT.

The V call is TRBV9, the J call TRBJ1-2; D may be TRBD1 (5 bases). CDR3 length equals 16 residues. Germline values: CDR1 SGDLS, CDR2 YYNGEE. Trimming took 2 bases from V and 2 from J, leaving 16 bases between them. In DNA form, the CDR3 reads TGTGCCAGCAGCGTTAGGCCGGGACTCCAAAACTATGGCTACACCTTC. This gives the protein CASSVRPGLQNYGYTF.

The chain employs TRBV27 and TRBJ2-7; 7 bases align to TRBD1. V shed 5 bases, J shed 2 bases, and the junction held 6 bases outside the gene matches. The CDR3 loop spans 14 amino acids. In germline, CDR1 is MNHEY, CDR2 SMNVEV (reference sequence). This CDR3 reads CASSPRQGTYEQYF. The CDR3 coding sequence is TGTGCCAGCAGTCCGCGACAGGGAACCTACGAGCAGTACTTC.

This clone was found once. The J gene is TRBJ2-5, the V gene TRBV6-1, with D possibly TRBD2 on 7 matching bases. V was pared by 5 bases and J by 3 bases, with 16 bases between. The germline V gene encodes CDR1 MNHNS and CDR2 SASEGT. The CDR3 is 15 amino acids. Written as DNA, the CDR3 is TGTGCCAGCAGTCCGCAAGGGGAGGGGGAAGAGACCCAGTACTTC. This sequence encodes CASSPQGEGEETQYF.

The chain combines TRBV4-2 with TRBJ2-3; 9 bases match TRBD2. This CDR3 contains 17 residues. J lost 5 bases, V lost 4 bases, and 13 bases had no gene match. Germline loops: CDR1 LGHNA, CDR2 YNFKEQ. The CDR3 coding sequence is TGTGCCAGCAGCCCAGGCGGTAGCGGGAGTTCGCAAGATACGCAGTATTTT. Its translation: CASSPGGSGSSQDTQYF.

This sequence joins TRBV6-4 and TRBJ1-2; 9 bases fit TRBD1. The V segment lost 7 bases and the J segment 8 bases; nucleotides outside the gene matches: 8. Germline V lookup: CDR1 MRHNA, CDR2 SNTAGT. This CDR3 has 13 residues. CDR3 in DNA: TGTGCCAGCACCCCGGGACAGGGTTTAGGCTACACCTTC. This encodes CASTPGQGLGYTF.

The CDR3 region is CASTWTTNTGELFF. CDR3 coding DNA: TGTGCCAGCACTTGGACAACAAACACCGGGGAGCTGTTTTTT. The chain uses TRBV6-5 and TRBJ2-2, with D possibly TRBD1 on 5 matching bases. Germline lookup yields CDR1 MNHEY and CDR2 SVGAGI. The CDR3 contains 14 residues. The V gene lost 7 bases and the J gene lost 2 bases, with 11 bases spanning the gap.